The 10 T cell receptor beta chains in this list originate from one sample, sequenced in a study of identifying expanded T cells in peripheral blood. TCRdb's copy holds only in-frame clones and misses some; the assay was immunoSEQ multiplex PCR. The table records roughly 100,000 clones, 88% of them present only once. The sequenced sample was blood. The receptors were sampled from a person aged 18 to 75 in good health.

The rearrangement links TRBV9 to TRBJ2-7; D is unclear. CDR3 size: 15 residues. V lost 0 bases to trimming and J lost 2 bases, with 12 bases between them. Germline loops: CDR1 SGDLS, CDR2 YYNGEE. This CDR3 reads CASSVGTDKTYEQYF. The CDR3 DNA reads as TGTGCCAGCAGCGTAGGCACTGATAAGACCTACGAGCAGTACTTC. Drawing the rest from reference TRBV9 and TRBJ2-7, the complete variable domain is DSGVTQTPKHLITATGQRVTLRCSPRSGDLSVYWYQQSLDQGLQFLIQYYNGEERAKGNILERFSAQQFPDLHSELNLSSLELGDSALYFCASSVGTDKTYEQYFGPGTRLTVT.

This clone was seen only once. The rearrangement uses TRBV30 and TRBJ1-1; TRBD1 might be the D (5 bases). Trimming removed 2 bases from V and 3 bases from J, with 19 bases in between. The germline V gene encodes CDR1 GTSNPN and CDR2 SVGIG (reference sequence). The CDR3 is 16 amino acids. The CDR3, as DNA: TGTGCCTGGAGTCTAGACTCTACAGGAGCTTACACTGAAGCTTTCTTT. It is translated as CAWSLDSTGAYTEAFF. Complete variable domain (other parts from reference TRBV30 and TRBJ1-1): SQTIHQWPATLVQPVGSPLSLECTVEGTSNPNLYWYRQAAGRGLQLLFYSVGIGQISSEVPQNLSASRPQDRQFILSSKKLLLSDSGFYLCAWSLDSTGAYTEAFFGQGTRLTVV.

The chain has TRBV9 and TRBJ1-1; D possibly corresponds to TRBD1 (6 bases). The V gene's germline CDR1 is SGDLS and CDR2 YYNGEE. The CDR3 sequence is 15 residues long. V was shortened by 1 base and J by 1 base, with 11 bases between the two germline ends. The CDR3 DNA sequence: TGTGCCAGCAGCGTATTTTTAGGGGGGAACACTGAAGCTTTCTTT. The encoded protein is CASSVFLGGNTEAFF.

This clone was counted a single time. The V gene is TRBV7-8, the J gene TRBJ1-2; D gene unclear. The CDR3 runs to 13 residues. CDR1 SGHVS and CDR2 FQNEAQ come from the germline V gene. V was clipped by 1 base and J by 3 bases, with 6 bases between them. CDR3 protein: CASSLVPHYGYTF. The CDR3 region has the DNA TGTGCCAGCAGCTTAGTACCACACTATGGCTACACCTTC.

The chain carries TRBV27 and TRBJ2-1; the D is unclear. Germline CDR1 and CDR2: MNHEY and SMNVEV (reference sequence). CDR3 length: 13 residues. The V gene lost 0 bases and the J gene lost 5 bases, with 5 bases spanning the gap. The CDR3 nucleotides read TGTGCCAGCAGTTTATCCCCCGACAATGAGCAGTTCTTC. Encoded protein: CASSLSPDNEQFF.

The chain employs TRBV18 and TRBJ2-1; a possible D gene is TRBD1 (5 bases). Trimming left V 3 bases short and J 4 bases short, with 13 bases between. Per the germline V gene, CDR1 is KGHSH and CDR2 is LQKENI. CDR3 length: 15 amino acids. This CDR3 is CASSPRMQGYNEQFF. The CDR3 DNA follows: TGTGCCAGCTCACCCCGAATGCAGGGTTACAATGAGCAGTTCTTC.

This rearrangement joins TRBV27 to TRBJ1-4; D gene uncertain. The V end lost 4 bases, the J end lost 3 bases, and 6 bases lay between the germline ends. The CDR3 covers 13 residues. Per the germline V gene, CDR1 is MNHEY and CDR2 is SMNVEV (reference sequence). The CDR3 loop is CASSYTPNEKLFF. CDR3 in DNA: TGTGCCAGCAGTTACACCCCTAATGAAAAACTGTTTTTT. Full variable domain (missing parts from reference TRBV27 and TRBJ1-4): EAQVTQNPRYLITVTGKKLTVTCSQNMNHEYMSWYRQDPGLGLRQIYYSMNVEVTDKGDVPEGYKVSRKEKRNFPLILESPSPNQTSLYFCASSYTPNEKLFFGSGTQLSVL.

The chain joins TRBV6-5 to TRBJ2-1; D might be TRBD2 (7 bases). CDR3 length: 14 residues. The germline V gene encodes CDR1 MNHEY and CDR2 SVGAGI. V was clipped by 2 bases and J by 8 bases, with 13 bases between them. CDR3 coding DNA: TGTGCCAGCAGTTACGAGGGGGGGGGCTATGAGCAGTTCTTC. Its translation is CASSYEGGGYEQFF.

The CDR3 is CASSPPGTASGANVLTF. CDR3 nucleotide sequence: TGCGCCAGCAGCCCCCCCGGGACAGCCTCTGGGGCCAACGTCCTGACTTTC. The genes are TRBV4-1 and TRBJ2-6; 7 bases match TRBD1. Germline loops: CDR1 MGHRA, CDR2 YSYEKL. CDR3 length: 17 amino acids. Losses at the gene ends were 4 bases for V and 0 bases for J; bases not matched to a gene: 6.

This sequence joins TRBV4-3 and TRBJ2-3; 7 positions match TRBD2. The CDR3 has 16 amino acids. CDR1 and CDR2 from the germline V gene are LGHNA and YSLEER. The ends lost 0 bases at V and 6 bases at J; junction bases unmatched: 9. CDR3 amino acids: CASSQDRREWGDTQYF. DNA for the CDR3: TGCGCCAGCAGCCAAGATCGGCGGGAGTGGGGCGATACGCAGTATTTT.